This T cell receptor (beta chain) was captured in a study of blood T cells in healthy people across ages (dated by TCRdb to between 2014 and 2017). Broadly, across the study: Template switching captured roughly one uniquely barcoded TCR beta cDNA molecule per two T cells in model experiments. To track age-related changes in TCR beta repertoire diversity, the study relied on deep sequencing normalized with unique cDNA molecular identifiers. The donors were divided into four age groups: young (average around 17 years), middle-aged (approximately 42), aged (about 61) and long-lived (around 87). To avoid experimental bias, donors of different ages were spread randomly across the sequencing lanes. Two additional independent replicas of 1 million unique cDNA reads from the same blood draw were analyzed for two donors (one aged 18 to 30 and one aged 80 or older). Broad study findings and their caveats: Bulk unsorted PBMC profiling prevented conclusive comparison of naive and antigen-experienced compartments. Because donor CMV infection status was unknown, age-related changes in expanded clonotypes were potentially confounded. A strong correlation was found between observed TCR beta diversity and the percentage of naive T cells measured by flow cytometry. As age increased, observed TCR beta diversity per million T cells dropped in a roughly linear way, and a significant reduction was already evident by age 40. Compared with the aged group, more naive CD4+ T cells, fewer expanded clones and increased TCR diversity were shown by the long-lived group, suggesting age selection. Estimates of total diversity from one million sequenced T cells were regarded as lower bounds and underestimates.

Systemically healthy Caucasian individuals from Russia, 35 to 50 in total and aged roughly 6 to 100 years, were included as donors. Each donor gave 8 to 10 milliliters of peripheral blood, drawn into EDTA-treated Vacutainer tubes. Ficoll-Paque density-gradient centrifugation was used to isolate PBMCs, with at least 7 million per sample. Trizol reagent was used to extract total RNA from the PBMCs, yielding at least 6 micrograms per sample. Naive CD45RAhigh/CD27high T cell percentages were measured by flow cytometry on a PBMC aliquot from every donor. This clonotype was observed a few times. Its target antigen remains unknown. Base-call qualities are not available, and no considerably larger clone is one nucleotide away. Library preparation was by 5' RACE. Sequencing relied on an Illumina HiSeq 2500. A second PCR of roughly 7 to 11 cycles was run with a J-beta primer mix and a sample-barcoded 5' primer. A unique molecular identifier was introduced onto each TCR beta cDNA molecule by a template-switch 5' adaptor carrying 12 random nucleotides. Each sample yielded at least 3 million CDR3-containing paired-end reads. The Mint cDNA synthesis kit, primed by a TRBC-specific oligonucleotide, was used to synthesize first-strand cDNA from all RNA. All cDNA was treated with uracil-DNA glycosylase and then went through a first 18-cycle PCR with the universal primers M1SS and BC2_uni_R. The paper's processing steps were these. For normalization, 1 million high-quality reads, each with a distinct molecular identifier, were randomly selected from each sample. Instead of being binned into consensus sequences, reads that shared molecular identifiers were thrown out. MiTCR, run with a Q25 quality threshold and the strictest error-elimination algorithm, handled CDR3 identification, clonotype clustering and error correction. A nonparametric unseen species model with Euler transformation was used to estimate lower-bound total TCR beta diversity. The raw public reads went through TCRdb reprocessing: fastp at Q25, MiXCR clone calling, in-frame beta chains kept. Every entry covers one CDR3 protein and lists the most common genes and DNA from its rows. TCRdb assigned the V and J calls; the authors' analysis was not used. Recorded for this sample are fewer than 950,000 distinct CDR3 sequences; around half of them occurred a single time. The top ten constitute roughly 40% of the sample.

The germline V gene supplies CDR1 SQVTM and CDR2 ANQGSEA. From the cysteine up to the phenylalanine, the CDR3 has a length of 13 residues. The kept DNA is CDR3 alone, 39 bases in frame from the first base. V is trimmed back by 3 bases and J by 7 bases, and the junction contains 6 bases that no gene match accounts for. This receptor was identified in an older man in good health. Rearrangement joined TRBV29-1 to TRBJ1-2; TRBD1 agrees with 9 junctional bases. The sample taken for sequencing was blood. The CDR3 region: CSVETGGSGGYTF. The DNA sequence reads TGCAGCGTTGAGACAGGGGGGAGTGGTGGCTACACCTTC.